These 11 T cell receptor beta chains share one sample of origin, sequenced in a study of CD8 T cells in Susac syndrome. The RNA input was about 0.5 to 1 ug, and it was reverse transcribed with random hexamers. TCRdb called the immunoSEQ multiplex PCR reads again in MiXCR, with one record for every CDR3 protein. The data contain about 120,000 distinct CDR3 sequences, 90% to 95% of them singletons. Sequenced sample: CD8+ T cells from PBMCs. These receptors were collected from a human donor with Susac syndrome.

CDR3 loop: CATSRVSGYGYTF. CDR3 nucleotide sequence: TGTGCCACCAGCCGGGTATCAGGGTATGGCTACACCTTC. The chain has TRBV15 and TRBJ1-2, with D perhaps matching TRBD1 (5 bases). Trimming stripped 5 bases from V and 5 bases from J, with 12 bases between. CDR3 size: 13 residues. CDR1 and CDR2 from the germline V gene are LNHNV and YYDKDF (reference sequence).

This chain joins TRBV4-3 and TRBJ2-7; tentative D call: TRBD2 (7 bases). The length of the CDR3 is 16 residues. Trimming took 4 bases from V and 2 from J, leaving 18 bases between them. Germline lookup yields CDR1 LGHNA and CDR2 YSLEER. The CDR3 nucleotides are TGCGCCAGCAGCCTCTCTATTGGGGAGGGGGCCTACGAGCAGTACTTC. Its protein is CASSLSIGEGAYEQYF.

This sequence joins TRBV12-3 or TRBV12-4 and TRBJ1-6, with a weak D call TRBD1 (5 bases). Trimming stripped 6 bases from V and 8 bases from J, with 20 bases between. CDR3 length equals 16 residues. This chain's CDR3 is CASSLHLGTGDSPLHF. CDR3 coding DNA: TGTGCCAGCAGCCTCCACCTAGGGACCGGTGATTCACCCCTCCACTTT.

V gene TRBV3-1 combines with J gene TRBJ2-3; D is unresolved. Germline V CDR1 and CDR2: LGHDT, YNNKEL (reference sequence). CDR3 length: 14 amino acids. V lost 6 bases, J lost 5 bases, and 15 bases lay in between. CDR3 protein: CASSRDLPGDTQYF. CDR3 DNA: TGTGCCAGCAGTCGCGATCTACCGGGAGATACGCAGTATTTT.

The chain links TRBV4-2 to TRBJ2-3; D not certain. Trimming removed 1 base from V and 6 bases from J, with 11 bases in between. Germline V gene data show CDR1 as LGHNA and CDR2 as YNFKEQ. The CDR3 runs to 14 residues. The CDR3 reads CASSQAAPVDTQYF. DNA for the CDR3: TGTGCCAGCAGCCAAGCCGCCCCCGTCGATACGCAGTATTTT.

This chain joins TRBV29-1 and TRBJ2-1; D is ambiguous. Trimming pared 7 bases from V and 4 bases from J, leaving 11 bases between. The CDR3 loop spans 12 amino acids. CDR1 and CDR2 (germline): SQVTM, ANQGSEA. The chain's CDR3 is CSGGEAYNEQFF. CDR3 DNA: TGCAGCGGTGGAGAGGCTTACAATGAGCAGTTCTTC.

This sequence joins TRBV28 and TRBJ1-6; 7 bases align to TRBD1. Germline V lookup: CDR1 MDHEN, CDR2 SYDVKM. J was trimmed by 9 bases and V by 6 bases; bases with no gene match: 8. The CDR3 contains 14 residues. The CDR3 loop reads CASSLTGHGSPLHF. For the CDR3, the DNA is TGTGCCAGCAGCCTGACAGGGCACGGTTCACCCCTCCACTTT. The whole variable domain, remainder taken from reference TRBV28 and TRBJ1-6, is DVKVTQSSRYLVKRTGEKVFLECVQDMDHENMFWYRQDPGLGLRLIYFSYDVKMKEKGDIPEGYSVSREKKERFSLILESASTNQTSMYLCASSLTGHGSPLHFGNGTRLTVT.

The V gene is TRBV27, the J gene TRBJ2-7, with a tentative D call TRBD2 (6 bases). V lost 3 bases and J 1 base, leaving 10 bases between the germline ends. This CDR3 region has 14 residues. The germline gives CDR1 MNHEY, CDR2 SMNVEV (reference sequence). The DNA of the CDR3 is TGTGCCAGCAGTTTTCATGGGAGGTCCTACGAGCAGTACTTC. Translation: CASSFHGRSYEQYF.

The rearrangement links TRBV7-9 to TRBJ1-1, with no clear D. V lost 1 base, J lost 10 bases, and 7 bases lay in between. The CDR3 extends over 11 amino acids. Germline-derived CDR1 and CDR2 are SEHNR and FQNEAQ (reference sequence). The CDR3 loop reads CASSLGERAFF. For the CDR3, the DNA is TGTGCCAGCAGCTTAGGGGAAAGAGCTTTCTTT.

The chain combines TRBV3-1 with TRBJ1-1, with D hard to call. The ends were cut back, 3 bases at V and 6 bases at J, with 23 bases in the middle. Germline CDR1 and CDR2: LGHDT and YNNKEL (reference sequence). The CDR3 is 17 amino acids. CDR3 nucleotide sequence: TGTGCCAGCAGCCAGCCTACCACCGCGCTCGAGGTCGCTGAAGCTTTCTTT. Its translation is CASSQPTTALEVAEAFF.

The gene calls are TRBV7-6 and TRBJ2-3, with D maybe TRBD2 (5 bases). V lost 0 bases and J lost 6, with 16 bases in between. This CDR3 has 16 residues. The V gene's germline CDR1 is SGHVS and CDR2 FNYEAQ. The CDR3 DNA is TGTGCCAGCAGCTTAGCGGAGGCCCCCCCCGAGGATACGCAGTATTTT. Its translation is CASSLAEAPPEDTQYF.